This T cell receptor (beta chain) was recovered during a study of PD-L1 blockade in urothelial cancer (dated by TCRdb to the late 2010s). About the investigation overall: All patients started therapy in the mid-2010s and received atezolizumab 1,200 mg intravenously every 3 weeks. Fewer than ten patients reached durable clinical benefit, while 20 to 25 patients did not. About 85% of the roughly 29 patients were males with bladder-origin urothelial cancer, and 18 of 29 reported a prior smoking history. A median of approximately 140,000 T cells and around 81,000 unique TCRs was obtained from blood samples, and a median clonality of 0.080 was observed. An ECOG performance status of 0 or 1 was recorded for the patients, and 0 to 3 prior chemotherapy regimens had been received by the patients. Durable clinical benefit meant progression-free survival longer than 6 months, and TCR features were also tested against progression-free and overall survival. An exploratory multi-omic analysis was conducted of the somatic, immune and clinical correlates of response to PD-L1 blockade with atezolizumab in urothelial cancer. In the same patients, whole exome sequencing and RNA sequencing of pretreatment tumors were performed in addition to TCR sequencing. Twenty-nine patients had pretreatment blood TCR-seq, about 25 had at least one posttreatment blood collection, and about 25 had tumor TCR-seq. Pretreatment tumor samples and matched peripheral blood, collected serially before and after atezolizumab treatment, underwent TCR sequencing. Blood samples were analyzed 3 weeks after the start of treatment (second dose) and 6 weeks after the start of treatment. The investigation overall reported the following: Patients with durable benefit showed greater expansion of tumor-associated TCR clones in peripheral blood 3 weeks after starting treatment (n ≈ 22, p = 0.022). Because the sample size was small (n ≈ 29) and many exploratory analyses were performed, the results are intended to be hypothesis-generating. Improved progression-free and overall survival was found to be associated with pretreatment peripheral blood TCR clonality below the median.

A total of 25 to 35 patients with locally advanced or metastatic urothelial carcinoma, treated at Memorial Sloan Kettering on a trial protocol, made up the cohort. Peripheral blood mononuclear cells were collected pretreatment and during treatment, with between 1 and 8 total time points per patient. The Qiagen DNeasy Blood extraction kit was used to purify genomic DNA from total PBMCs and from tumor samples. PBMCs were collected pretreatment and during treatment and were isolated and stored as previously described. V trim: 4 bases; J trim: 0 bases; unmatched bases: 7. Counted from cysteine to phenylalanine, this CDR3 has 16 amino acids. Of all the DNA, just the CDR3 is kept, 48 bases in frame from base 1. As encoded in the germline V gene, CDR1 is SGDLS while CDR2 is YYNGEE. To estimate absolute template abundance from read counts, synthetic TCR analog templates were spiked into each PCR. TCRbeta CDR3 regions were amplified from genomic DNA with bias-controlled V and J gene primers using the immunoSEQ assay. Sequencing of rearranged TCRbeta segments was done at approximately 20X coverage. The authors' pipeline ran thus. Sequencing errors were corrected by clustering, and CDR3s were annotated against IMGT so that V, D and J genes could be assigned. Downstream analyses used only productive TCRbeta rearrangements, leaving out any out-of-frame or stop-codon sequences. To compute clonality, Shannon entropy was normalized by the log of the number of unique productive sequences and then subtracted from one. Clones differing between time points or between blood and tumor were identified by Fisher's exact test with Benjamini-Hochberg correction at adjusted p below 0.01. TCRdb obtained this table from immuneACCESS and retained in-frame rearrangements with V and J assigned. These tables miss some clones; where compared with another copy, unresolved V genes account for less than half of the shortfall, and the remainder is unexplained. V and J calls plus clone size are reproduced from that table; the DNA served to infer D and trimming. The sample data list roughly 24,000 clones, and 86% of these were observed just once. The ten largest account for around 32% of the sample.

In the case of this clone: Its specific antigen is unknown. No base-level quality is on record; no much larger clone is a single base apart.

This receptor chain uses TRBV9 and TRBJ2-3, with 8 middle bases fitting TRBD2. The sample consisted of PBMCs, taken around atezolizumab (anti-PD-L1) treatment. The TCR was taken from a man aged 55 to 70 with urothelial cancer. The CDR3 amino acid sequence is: CASSPRLASSTDTQYF. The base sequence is TGTGCCAGCAGCCCACGACTAGCGTCAAGCACAGATACGCAGTATTTT.